This TCR beta chain was profiled in a study of T cell changes during pregnancy in multiple sclerosis (dated by TCRdb to the late 2010s). A note on the overall study: Changes in the T cell repertoire over the course of pregnancy were examined in this study in women with multiple sclerosis.

From the germline V gene, CDR1 is ENHRY and CDR2 is SYGVKD. Trimming accounts for 4 bases at V and 4 bases at J, while the number of junction bases matched to no gene is 5. Reading from cysteine to phenylalanine, the CDR3 counts 15 amino acids. Left in the record is the CDR3 DNA by itself, 45 bases read in frame from the first base. About this clone: The antigen this receptor binds is unknown. It has no much larger one-base neighbor in the sample; base qualities were not kept.

Libraries came from the immunoSEQ multiplex PCR assay. The immuneACCESS repertoire file appears here via TCRdb, limited to in-frame rearrangements. These files lack a portion of the clones; in checked studies, under half of the deficit traces to unresolved V genes, and the cause of the others is not known. The sample profile shows 30,000 to 35,000 clones; around 90% of them were found once. The ten largest clonotypes hold over 0.5% of the sample. The chain is encoded by TRBV10-3 joined to TRBJ2-1; TRBD2 agrees with 9 junctional bases. The TCR originated in a female donor in good health, enrolled as a control in a pregnancy study. The sequenced sample was CD4+ T cells from peripheral blood mononuclear cells, obtained in the third trimester of pregnancy. The nucleotide sequence reads as follows: TGTGCCATCAGTGCAGTCGCGGGAGGGTACAATGAGCAGTTCTTC. Translated, it gives CAISAVAGGYNEQFF.